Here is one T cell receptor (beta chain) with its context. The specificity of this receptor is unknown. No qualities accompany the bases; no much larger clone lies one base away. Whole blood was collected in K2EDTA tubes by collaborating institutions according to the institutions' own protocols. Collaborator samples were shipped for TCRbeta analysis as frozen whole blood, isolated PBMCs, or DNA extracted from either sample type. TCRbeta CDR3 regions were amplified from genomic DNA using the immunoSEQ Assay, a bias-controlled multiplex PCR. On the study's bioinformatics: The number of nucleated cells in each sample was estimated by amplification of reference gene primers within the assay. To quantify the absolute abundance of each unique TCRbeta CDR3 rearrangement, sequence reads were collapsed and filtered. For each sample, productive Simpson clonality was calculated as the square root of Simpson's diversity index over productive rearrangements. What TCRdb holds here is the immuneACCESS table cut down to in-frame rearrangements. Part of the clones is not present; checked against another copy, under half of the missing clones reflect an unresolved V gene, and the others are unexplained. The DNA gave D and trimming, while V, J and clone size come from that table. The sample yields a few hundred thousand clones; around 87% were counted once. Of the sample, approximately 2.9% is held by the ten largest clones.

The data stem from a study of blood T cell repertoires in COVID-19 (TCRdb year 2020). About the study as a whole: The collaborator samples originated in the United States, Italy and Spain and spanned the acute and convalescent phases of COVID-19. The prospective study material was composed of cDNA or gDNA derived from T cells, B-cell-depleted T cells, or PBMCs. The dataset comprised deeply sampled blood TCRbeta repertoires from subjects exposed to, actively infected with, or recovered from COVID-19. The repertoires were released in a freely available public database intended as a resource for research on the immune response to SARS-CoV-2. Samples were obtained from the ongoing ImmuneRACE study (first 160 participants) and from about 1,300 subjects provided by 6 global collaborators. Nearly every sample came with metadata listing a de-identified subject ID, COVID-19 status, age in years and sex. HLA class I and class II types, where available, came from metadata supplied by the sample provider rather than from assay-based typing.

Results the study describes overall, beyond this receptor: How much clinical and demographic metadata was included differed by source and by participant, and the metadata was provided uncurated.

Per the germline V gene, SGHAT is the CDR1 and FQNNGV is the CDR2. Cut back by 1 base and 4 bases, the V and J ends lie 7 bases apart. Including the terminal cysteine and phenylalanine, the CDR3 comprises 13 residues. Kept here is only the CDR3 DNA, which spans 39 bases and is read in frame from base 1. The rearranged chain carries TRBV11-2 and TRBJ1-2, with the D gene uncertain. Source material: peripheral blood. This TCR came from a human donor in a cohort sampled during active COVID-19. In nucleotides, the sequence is TGTGCCAGCAGCTTAGCAGGCATCTATGGCTACACCTTC. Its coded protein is CASSLAGIYGYTF.